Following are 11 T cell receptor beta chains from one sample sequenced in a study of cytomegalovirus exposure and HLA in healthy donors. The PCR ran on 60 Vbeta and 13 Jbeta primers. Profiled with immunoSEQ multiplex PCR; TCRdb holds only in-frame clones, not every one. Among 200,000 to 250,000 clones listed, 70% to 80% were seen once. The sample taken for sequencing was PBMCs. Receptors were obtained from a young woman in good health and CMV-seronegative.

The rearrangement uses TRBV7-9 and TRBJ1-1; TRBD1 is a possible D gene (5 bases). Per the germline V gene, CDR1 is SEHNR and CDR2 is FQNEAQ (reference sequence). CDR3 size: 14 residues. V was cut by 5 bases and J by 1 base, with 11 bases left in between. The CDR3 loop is CASSPPTGNTEAFF. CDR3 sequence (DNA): TGTGCCAGCAGCCCACCCACAGGGAACACTGAAGCTTTCTTT.

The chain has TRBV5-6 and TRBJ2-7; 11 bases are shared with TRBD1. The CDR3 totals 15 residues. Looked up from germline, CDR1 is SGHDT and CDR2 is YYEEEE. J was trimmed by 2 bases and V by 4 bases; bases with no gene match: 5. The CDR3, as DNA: TGTGCCAGCAGCGGGGACAGGGGGAGGACCTACGAGCAGTACTTC. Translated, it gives CASSGDRGRTYEQYF.

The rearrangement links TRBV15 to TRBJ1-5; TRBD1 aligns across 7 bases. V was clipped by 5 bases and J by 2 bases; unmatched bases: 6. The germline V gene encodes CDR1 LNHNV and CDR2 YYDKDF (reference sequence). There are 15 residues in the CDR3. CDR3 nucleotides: TGTGCCACCAGCGATGACAGGGCCGGCAATCAGCCCCAGCATTTT. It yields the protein CATSDDRAGNQPQHF.

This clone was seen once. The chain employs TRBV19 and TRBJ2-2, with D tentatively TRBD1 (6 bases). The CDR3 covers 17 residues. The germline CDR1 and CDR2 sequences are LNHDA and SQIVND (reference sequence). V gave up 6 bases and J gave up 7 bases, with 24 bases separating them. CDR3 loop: CASSRYGGGAVDGELFF. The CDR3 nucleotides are TGTGCCAGTAGCCGATACGGTGGGGGCGCGGTGGACGGGGAGCTGTTTTTT.

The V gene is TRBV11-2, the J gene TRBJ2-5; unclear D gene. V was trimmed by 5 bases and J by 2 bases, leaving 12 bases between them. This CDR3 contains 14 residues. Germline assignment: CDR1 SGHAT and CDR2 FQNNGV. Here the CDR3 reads CASSRVRVQETQYF. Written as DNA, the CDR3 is TGTGCCAGCAGCAGAGTCCGGGTACAAGAGACCCAGTACTTC.

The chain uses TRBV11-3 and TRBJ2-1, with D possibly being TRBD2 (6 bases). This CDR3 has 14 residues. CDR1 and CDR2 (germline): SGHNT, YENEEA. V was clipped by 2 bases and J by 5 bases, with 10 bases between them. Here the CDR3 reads CASSLRAGNNEQFF. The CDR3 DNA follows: TGTGCCAGCAGCTTACGAGCGGGCAACAATGAGCAGTTCTTC.

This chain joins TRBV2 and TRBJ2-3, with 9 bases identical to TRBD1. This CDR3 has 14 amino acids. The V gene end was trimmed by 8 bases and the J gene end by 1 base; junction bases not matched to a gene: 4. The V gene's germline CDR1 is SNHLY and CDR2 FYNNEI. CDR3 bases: TGTGCCAGCCACCGGGACAGGGGCACAGATACGCAGTATTTT. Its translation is CASHRDRGTDTQYF.

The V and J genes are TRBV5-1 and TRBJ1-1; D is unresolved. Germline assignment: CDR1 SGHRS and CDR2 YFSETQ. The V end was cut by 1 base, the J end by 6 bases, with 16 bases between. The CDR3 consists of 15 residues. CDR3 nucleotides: TGCGCCAGCAGCTTGCCATCGGGAGGATTCGCTGAAGCTTTCTTT. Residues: CASSLPSGGFAEAFF.

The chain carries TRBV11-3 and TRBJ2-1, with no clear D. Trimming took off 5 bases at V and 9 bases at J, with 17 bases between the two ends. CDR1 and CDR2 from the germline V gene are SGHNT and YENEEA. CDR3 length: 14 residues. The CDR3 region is CASSPVGSASEQFF. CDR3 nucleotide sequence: TGTGCCAGCAGCCCTGTCGGTTCTGCGAGTGAGCAGTTCTTC. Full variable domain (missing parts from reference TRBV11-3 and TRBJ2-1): EAGVVQSPRYKIIEKKQPVAFWCNPISGHNTLYWYLQNLGQGPELLIRYENEEAVDDSQLPKDRFSAERLKGVDSTLKIQPAELGDSAVYLCASSPVGSASEQFFGPGTRLTVL.

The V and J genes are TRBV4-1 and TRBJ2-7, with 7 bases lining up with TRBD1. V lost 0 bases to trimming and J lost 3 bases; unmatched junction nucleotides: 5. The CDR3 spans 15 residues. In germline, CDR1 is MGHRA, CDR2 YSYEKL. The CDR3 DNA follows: TGCGCCAGCAGCCAAGATTGGGGACAGTGCTACGAGCAGTACTTC. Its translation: CASSQDWGQCYEQYF.

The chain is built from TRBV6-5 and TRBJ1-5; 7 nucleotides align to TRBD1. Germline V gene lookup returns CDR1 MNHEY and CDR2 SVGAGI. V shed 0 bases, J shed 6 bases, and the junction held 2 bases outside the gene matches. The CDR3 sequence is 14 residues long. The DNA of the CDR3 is TGTGCCAGCAGTTACTCGCCAGGGGGTCAGCCCCAGCATTTT. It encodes CASSYSPGGQPQHF.